Presented here are 10 T cell receptor beta chains from one specimen sequenced in a study of OX40 agonist ivuxolimab in advanced cancers. The protocol was immunoSEQ multiplex PCR, while the TCRdb copy is restricted to in-frame clones and leaves out a portion. The sample includes around 40,000 clones, around 89% seen only once; the top ten take about 12%. The sample consisted of CD4+ or CD8+ T cells sorted from blood, taken in a trial of the OX40 agonist ivuxolimab. The receptors derive from an adult with an advanced solid tumor such as melanoma, head and neck, liver or kidney cancer.

As DNA, the CDR3 is TGCGCCAGCAGCCAAGTGGGTCCGGGGGTCCCCCAAGAGACCCAGTACTTC. This translates into CASSQVGPGVPQETQYF. The rearrangement links TRBV4-1 to TRBJ2-5; possible D gene TRBD2, 6 bases. Trimming left V 1 base short and J 1 base short, with 16 bases between. Germline loops: CDR1 MGHRA, CDR2 YSYEKL. The CDR3 loop spans 17 amino acids.

The J gene is TRBJ2-6, the V gene TRBV14; possibly TRBD1 for D (6 bases). V was cut by 0 bases and J by 0 bases, with 15 bases left in between. CDR3 length: 19 residues. Germline CDR1 is SGHDN and CDR2 is FVKESK. The CDR3 sequence: CASSQEVTGPFSGANVLTF. The CDR3 DNA reads as TGTGCCAGCAGCCAAGAGGTAACAGGGCCTTTCTCTGGGGCCAACGTCCTGACTTTC.

This clone was seen only a few times. Other DNA sequences within the sample encode an identical CDR3. This chain joins TRBV5-6 and TRBJ2-5; D remains unclear. Germline V CDR1 and CDR2: SGHDT, YYEEEE. The CDR3 totals 13 residues. V lost 0 bases and J 3 bases, leaving 6 bases between the germline ends. The CDR3 region is CASSLVREETQYF. Here the CDR3 DNA reads TGTGCCAGCAGCTTGGTTCGGGAAGAGACCCAGTACTTC.

CDR3 nucleotide sequence: TGTGCCAGCAGTCCGCTGAGGGGGGACTCCTACGAGCAGTACTTC. Residues: CASSPLRGDSYEQYF. The chain recombines TRBV6-5 with TRBJ2-7; the D call may be TRBD1 or TRBD2 (6 bases each). The CDR3 runs 15 residues. Trimming removed 5 bases from V and 0 bases from J, with 14 bases in between. The germline V gene has CDR1 MNHEY and CDR2 SVGAGI.

This chain joins TRBV5-1 and TRBJ2-1; D is undetermined. CDR1 and CDR2 from the germline V gene are SGHRS and YFSETQ. The V and J ends lost 0 bases and 3 bases respectively, with 22 bases between them. CDR3 length: 19 amino acids. DNA for the CDR3: TGCGCCAGCAGCTTGGAGGCAGCTTTGCACCGACCCCTCTACAATGAGCAGTTCTTC. This sequence encodes CASSLEAALHRPLYNEQFF.

The V and J genes are TRBV6-1 and TRBJ2-7; weak D call: TRBD2 (6 bases). The CDR3 extends over 12 amino acids. Germline V gene data show CDR1 as MNHNS and CDR2 as SASEGT. The CDR3 reads CALTWGAYEQYF. CDR3 DNA sequence: TGTGCTCTAACGTGGGGGGCCTACGAGCAGTACTTC.

The genes are TRBV29-1 and TRBJ1-2; no definite D call. Per germline, CDR1 SQVTM and CDR2 ANQGSEA. The CDR3 runs 13 residues. Trimming pared 0 bases from V and 4 bases from J, leaving 9 bases between. The CDR3 sequence is CSVEEIGFYGYTF. In DNA form, the CDR3 reads TGCAGCGTTGAAGAAATAGGGTTCTATGGCTACACCTTC.

The chain joins TRBV7-8 to TRBJ1-3; maybe TRBD1 (5 bases). V lost 1 base and J lost 2, with 6 bases in between. The germline V gene has CDR1 SGHVS and CDR2 FQNEAQ. The CDR3 contains 14 residues. The CDR3 bases are TGTGCCAGCAGCTTAGGGGGCCCTGGAAACACCATATATTTT. Translated, it gives CASSLGGPGNTIYF.

The chain recombines TRBV6-5 with TRBJ2-3, with TRBD2 matching 8 bases. The germline V gene encodes CDR1 MNHEY and CDR2 SVGAGI. This CDR3 is 15 amino acids long. V lost 5 bases and J lost 5; bases outside the gene matches: 9. This CDR3 is CASSLGGGSGDTQYF. CDR3 DNA: TGTGCCAGCAGTCTCGGGGGGGGATCTGGAGATACGCAGTATTTT.

This clone was detected once. This chain connects TRBV7-9 to TRBJ1-2, with a weak D call TRBD1 (6 bases). Germline lookup yields CDR1 SEHNR and CDR2 FQNEAQ (reference sequence). V lost 7 bases, J lost 4 bases, and 19 bases lay in between. The CDR3 has 15 residues. CDR3 in amino acids: CASISLPGVGYGYTF. DNA of the CDR3: TGTGCCAGCATTTCCCTACCAGGGGTAGGCTATGGCTACACCTTC. Combining the CDR3 with reference TRBV7-9 and TRBJ1-2 gives the whole variable domain DTGVSQNPRHKITKRGQNVTFRCDPISEHNRLYWYRQTLGQGPEFLTYFQNEAQLEKSRLLSDRFSAERPKGSFSTLEIQRTEQGDSAMYLCASISLPGVGYGYTFGSGTRLTVV.